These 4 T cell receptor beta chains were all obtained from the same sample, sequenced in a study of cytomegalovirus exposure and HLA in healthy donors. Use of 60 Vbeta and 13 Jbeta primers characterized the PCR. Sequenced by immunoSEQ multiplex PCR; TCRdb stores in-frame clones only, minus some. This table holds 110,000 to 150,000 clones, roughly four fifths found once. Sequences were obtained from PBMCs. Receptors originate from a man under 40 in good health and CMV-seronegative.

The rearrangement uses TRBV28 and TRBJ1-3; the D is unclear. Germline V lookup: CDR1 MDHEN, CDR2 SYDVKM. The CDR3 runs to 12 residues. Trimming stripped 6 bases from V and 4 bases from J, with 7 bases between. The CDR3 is CASRLLGNTIYF. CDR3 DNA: TGTGCCAGCAGGTTACTCGGAAACACCATATATTTT.

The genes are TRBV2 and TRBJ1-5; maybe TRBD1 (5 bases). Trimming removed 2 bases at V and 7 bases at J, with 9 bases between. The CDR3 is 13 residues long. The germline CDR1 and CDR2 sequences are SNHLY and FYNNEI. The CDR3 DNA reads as TGTGCCAGCAGTGAACAGGGTGACCAGCCCCAGCATTTT. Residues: CASSEQGDQPQHF.

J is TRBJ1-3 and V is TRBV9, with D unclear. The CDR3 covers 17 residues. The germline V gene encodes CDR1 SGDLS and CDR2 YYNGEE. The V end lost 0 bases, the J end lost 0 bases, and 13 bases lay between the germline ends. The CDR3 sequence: CASSVESGPSSGNTIYF. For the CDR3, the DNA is TGTGCCAGCAGCGTAGAATCTGGCCCTTCCTCTGGAAACACCATATATTTT.

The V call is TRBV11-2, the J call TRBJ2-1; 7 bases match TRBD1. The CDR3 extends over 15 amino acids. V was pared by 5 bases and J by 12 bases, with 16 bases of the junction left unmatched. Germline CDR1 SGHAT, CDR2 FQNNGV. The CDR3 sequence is CASSPDRVIVSGQFF. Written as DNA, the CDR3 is TGTGCCAGCAGCCCCGACAGGGTAATCGTAAGCGGGCAGTTCTTC.